This TCR beta chain was sequenced during a study of cytomegalovirus exposure and HLA in healthy donors. CDR1 is MNHNY, CDR2 SVGAGI, per germline (reference sequence). This CDR3 region has 15 residues. V lost 2 bases and J 3 bases, leaving 12 bases between the germline ends. All the people who gave samples were healthy bone marrow donors. The PCR ran on 60 Vbeta and 13 Jbeta primers. The assay was immunoSEQ multiplex PCR, and TCRdb's table has in-frame clones only and misses some. The profile covers approximately 160,000 clones, with around 80% appearing a single time and roughly 1.6% taken by the ten largest. Study-wide results and caveats: A later analysis linked a missense variant in DCLRE1C to the trimming of TCR beta V and J genes. The authors excluded some V segments, including TRBV6-2 and TRBV6-3, as indistinguishable.

This clone was seen once. Its antigen is undetermined. Source material: PBMCs. This receptor was taken from a girl between 5 and 17 years old in good health and CMV-seropositive. This chain uses TRBV6-6 with TRBJ2-3; possible D gene TRBD2, 5 bases. CDR3 coding DNA: TGTGCCAGCAGTTACACGACGGGGTCGACAGATACGCAGTATTTT. It specifies CASSYTTGSTDTQYF.